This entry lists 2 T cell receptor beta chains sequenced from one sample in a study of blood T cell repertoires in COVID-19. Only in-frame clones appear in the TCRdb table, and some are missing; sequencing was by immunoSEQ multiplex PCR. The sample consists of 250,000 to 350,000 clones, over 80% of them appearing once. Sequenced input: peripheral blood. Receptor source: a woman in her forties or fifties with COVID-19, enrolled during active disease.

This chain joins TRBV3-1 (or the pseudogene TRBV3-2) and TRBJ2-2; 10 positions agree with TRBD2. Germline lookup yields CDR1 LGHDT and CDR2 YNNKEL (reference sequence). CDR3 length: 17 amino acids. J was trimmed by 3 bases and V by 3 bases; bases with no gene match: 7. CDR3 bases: TGTGCCAGCAGCCATCCCTCCCTAGCGGGAGACACCGGGGAGCTGTTTTTT. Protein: CASSHPSLAGDTGELFF.

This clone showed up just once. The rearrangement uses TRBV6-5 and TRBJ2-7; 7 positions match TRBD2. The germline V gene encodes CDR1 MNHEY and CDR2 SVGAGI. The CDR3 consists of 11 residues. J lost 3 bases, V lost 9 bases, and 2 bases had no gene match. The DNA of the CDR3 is TGTGCCAGTAAGCGGGACTACGAGCAGTACTTC. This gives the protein CASKRDYEQYF.